This T cell receptor (beta chain) derives from a study of vaccination and CD4 T cells after COVID-19. At the level of the study: Stimulation of cells relied on overlapping spike peptides derived from SARS-CoV-2, HCoV-NL63, HCoV-OC43 and HCoV-229E. Study outcomes and limitations: The median number of SARS-CoV-2-reactive clonotypes increased from roughly 19 to 38, a change that did not reach significance.

Germline V gene data show CDR1 as SGHNT and CDR2 as YYREEE (reference sequence). V lost 4 bases to trimming and J lost 8 bases, with 24 bases between them. The CDR3 loop spans 16 amino acids. The Oncomine TCR Beta short-read assay sequenced DNA from cultured CD4+ T cells. Using its own MiXCR run on the PCR reads, TCRdb lists one record per CDR3 protein. The profile covers under 15,000 distinct CDR3 sequences, with 60% appearing a single time and 22% taken by the ten largest. As to treatment: roughly ten-day PBMC culture with coronavirus spike peptide pools or control peptides (ViraFEST assay). To note about this clonotype: The antigen is unknown.

This rearrangement joins TRBV5-4 to TRBJ1-2, with TRBD1 as a possible D gene (5 bases). This receptor was obtained from a human donor who had recovered from COVID-19. Sequenced sample: CD4+ T cells from blood, cultured in vitro. The CDR3 loop reads CASSPPGAATIEGYTF. CDR3 DNA sequence: TGTGCCAGCAGCCCCCCCGGGGCGGCAACTATTGAGGGCTACACCTTC.